The rows below give T cell receptor beta chains drawn from one sample of a study of T cell repertoires in cytomegalovirus infection. TCRdb itself ran the reads through MiXCR, one entry per CDR3 protein. The table has roughly 720,000 distinct CDR3 sequences, roughly 35% seen once. What was sequenced was PBMCs. The receptors derive from a human donor in good health (CMV status not recorded). Some clones in this sample may be carry-over from other donors' samples. Both conserved end residues are part of each CDR3. Fields, in order: V gene, CDR3 length, clone size, D gene, J gene, CDR3 protein, CDR3 DNA. D genes are given only for firm matches. The size entry is marked missing in some rows and otherwise reads once, few, many or a size class.

V gene: TRBV4-1
CDR3 length: 17
clone size: many
D gene: -
J gene: TRBJ1-4
CDR3 protein: CASSQDSSGGVGEKLFF
CDR3 DNA: TGCGCCAGCAGCCAAGATTCCAGCGGGGGGGTGGGAGAAAAACTGTTTTTT

V gene: TRBV6-1
CDR3 length: 14
clone size: few
D gene: -
J gene: TRBJ2-3
CDR3 protein: CASIARTGLDTQYF
CDR3 DNA: TGTGCCAGCATTGCTAGAACAGGCCTAGATACGCAGTATTTT

V gene: TRBV19
CDR3 length: 14
clone size: -
D gene: -
J gene: TRBJ1-2
CDR3 protein: CASSMINGGYGYTF
CDR3 DNA: TGTGCCAGTAGTATGATCAATGGCGGCTATGGCTACACCTTC

V gene: TRBV5-1
CDR3 length: 16
clone size: -
D gene: TRBD2
J gene: TRBJ2-2
CDR3 protein: CASRAGLAGEPGELFF
CDR3 DNA: TGCGCCAGCAGAGCGGGTCTAGCGGGAGAGCCCGGGGAGCTGTTTTTT

V gene: TRBV29-1
CDR3 length: 11
clone size: few
D gene: TRBD1
J gene: TRBJ2-5
CDR3 protein: CSVQQGETQYF
CDR3 DNA: TGCAGCGTGCAACAGGGGGAGACCCAGTACTTC

V gene: TRBV28
CDR3 length: 16
clone size: few
D gene: -
J gene: TRBJ2-1
CDR3 protein: CASSAVGLNSYNEQFF
CDR3 DNA: TGTGCCAGCAGTGCCGTGGGACTCAACTCCTACAATGAGCAGTTCTTC

V gene: TRBV7-2
CDR3 length: 15
clone size: many
D gene: TRBD1
J gene: TRBJ1-5
CDR3 protein: CASSLVTGGNQPQHF
CDR3 DNA: TGTGCCAGCAGCTTAGTGACAGGGGGGAATCAGCCCCAGCATTTT

V gene: TRBV19
CDR3 length: 15
clone size: -
D gene: -
J gene: TRBJ1-1
CDR3 protein: CASSEGQIFSTEAFF
CDR3 DNA: TGTGCCAGTAGTGAAGGACAAATTTTTAGCACTGAAGCTTTCTTT

V gene: TRBV12-3/TRBV12-4
CDR3 length: 15
clone size: -
D gene: TRBD2
J gene: TRBJ2-1
CDR3 protein: CASSLLAGLSNEQFF
CDR3 DNA: TGTGCCAGCAGTTTATTAGCGGGACTATCCAATGAGCAGTTCTTC

V gene: TRBV7-9
CDR3 length: 13
clone size: many
D gene: -
J gene: TRBJ1-1
CDR3 protein: CASSRSWNTEAFF
CDR3 DNA: TGTGCCAGCAGTCGAAGCTGGAACACTGAAGCTTTCTTT

V gene: TRBV5-1
CDR3 length: 15
clone size: few
D gene: -
J gene: TRBJ2-1
CDR3 protein: CASSGTGTSGNEQFF
CDR3 DNA: TGCGCCAGCAGCGGAACCGGGACCTCCGGCAATGAGCAGTTCTTC

V gene: TRBV27
CDR3 length: 17
clone size: -
D gene: -
J gene: TRBJ2-7
CDR3 protein: CASSLFNLGGTAYEQYF
CDR3 DNA: TGTGCCAGCAGTTTATTTAATCTCGGGGGGACAGCCTACGAGCAGTACTTC

V gene: TRBV4-1
CDR3 length: 15
clone size: once
D gene: TRBD2
J gene: TRBJ2-5
CDR3 protein: CASSQDTGGRETQYF
CDR3 DNA: TGCGCCAGCAGCCAAGATACGGGGGGGCGGGAGACCCAGTACTTC

V gene: TRBV5-1
CDR3 length: 13
clone size: -
D gene: TRBD1
J gene: TRBJ2-7
CDR3 protein: CASSPTGDHEQYF
CDR3 DNA: TGCGCCAGCAGCCCGACAGGGGACCACGAGCAGTACTTC

V gene: TRBV2
CDR3 length: 15
clone size: -
D gene: -
J gene: TRBJ1-3
CDR3 protein: CASSEAGGPGNTIYF
CDR3 DNA: TGTGCCAGCAGTGAAGCGGGGGGTCCTGGAAACACCATATATTTT

V gene: TRBV25-1
CDR3 length: 16
clone size: -
D gene: TRBD2
J gene: TRBJ2-2
CDR3 protein: CASSESSGGNTGELFF
CDR3 DNA: TGTGCCAGCAGTGAATCTAGCGGAGGGAACACCGGGGAGCTGTTTTTT

V gene: TRBV10-3
CDR3 length: 12
clone size: few
D gene: -
J gene: TRBJ1-5
CDR3 protein: CAISDRYQPQHF
CDR3 DNA: TGTGCCATCAGTGATCGCTATCAGCCCCAGCATTTT